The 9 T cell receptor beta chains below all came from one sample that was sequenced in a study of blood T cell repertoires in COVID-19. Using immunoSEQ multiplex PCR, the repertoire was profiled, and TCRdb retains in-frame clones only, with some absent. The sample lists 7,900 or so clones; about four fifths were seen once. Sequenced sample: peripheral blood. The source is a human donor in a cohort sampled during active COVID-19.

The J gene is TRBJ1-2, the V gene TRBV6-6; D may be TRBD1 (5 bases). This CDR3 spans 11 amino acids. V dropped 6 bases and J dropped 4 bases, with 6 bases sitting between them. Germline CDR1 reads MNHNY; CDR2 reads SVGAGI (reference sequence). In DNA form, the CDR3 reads TGTGCCAGCAGCGACAGCTATGGCTACACCTTC. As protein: CASSDSYGYTF.

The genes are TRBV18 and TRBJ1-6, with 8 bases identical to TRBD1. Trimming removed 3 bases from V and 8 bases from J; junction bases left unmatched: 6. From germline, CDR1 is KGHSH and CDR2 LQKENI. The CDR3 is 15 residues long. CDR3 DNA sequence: TGTGCCAGCTCACCCGGACAGGGAGCTGATTCACCCCTCCACTTT. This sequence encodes CASSPGQGADSPLHF.

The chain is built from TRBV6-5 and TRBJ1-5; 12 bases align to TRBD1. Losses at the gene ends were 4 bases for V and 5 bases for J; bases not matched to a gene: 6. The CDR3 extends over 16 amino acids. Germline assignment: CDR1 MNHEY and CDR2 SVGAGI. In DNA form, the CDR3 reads TGTGCCAGCAGTTCCTCGGGACAGGGGGCCTATCAGCCCCAGCATTTT. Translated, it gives CASSSSGQGAYQPQHF.

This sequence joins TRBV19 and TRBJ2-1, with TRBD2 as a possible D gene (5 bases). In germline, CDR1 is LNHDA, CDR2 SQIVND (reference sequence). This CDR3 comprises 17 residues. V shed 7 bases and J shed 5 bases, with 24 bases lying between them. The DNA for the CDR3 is TGTGCCAGTACAAAGGGATTTGGGAGAGGGCAAGACAATGAGCAGTTCTTC. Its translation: CASTKGFGRGQDNEQFF.

The CDR3 nucleotides read TGTGCCAGTAGCGGAACAGGGGGCAACACCGGGGAGCTGTTTTTT. It yields the protein CASSGTGGNTGELFF. The chain combines TRBV19 with TRBJ2-2, with 9 bases fitting TRBD1. V lost 6 bases to trimming and J lost 2 bases; unmatched junction nucleotides: 4. The CDR3 runs to 15 residues. Germline CDR1 is LNHDA and CDR2 is SQIVND (reference sequence).

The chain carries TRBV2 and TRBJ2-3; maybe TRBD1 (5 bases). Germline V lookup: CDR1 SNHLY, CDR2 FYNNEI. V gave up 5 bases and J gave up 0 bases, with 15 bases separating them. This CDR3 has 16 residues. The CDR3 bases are TGTGCCAGCAGTAGGAACAGGCCCTCTAGCACAGATACGCAGTATTTT. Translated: CASSRNRPSSTDTQYF. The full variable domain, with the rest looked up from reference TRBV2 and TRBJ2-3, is EPEVTQTPSHQVTQMGQEVILRCVPISNHLYFYWYRQILGQKVEFLVSFYNNEISEKSEIFDDQFSVERPDGSNFTLKIRSTKLEDSAMYFCASSRNRPSSTDTQYFGPGTRLTVL.

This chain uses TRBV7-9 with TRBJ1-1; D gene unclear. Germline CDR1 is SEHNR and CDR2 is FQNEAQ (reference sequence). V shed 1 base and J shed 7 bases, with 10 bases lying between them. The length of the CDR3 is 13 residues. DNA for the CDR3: TGTGCCAGCAGCTTAGGACAAGTAAATGAAGCTTTCTTT. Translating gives CASSLGQVNEAFF. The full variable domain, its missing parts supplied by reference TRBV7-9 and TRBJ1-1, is DTGVSQNPRHKITKRGQNVTFRCDPISEHNRLYWYRQTLGQGPEFLTYFQNEAQLEKSRLLSDRFSAERPKGSFSTLEIQRTEQGDSAMYLCASSLGQVNEAFFGQGTRLTVV.

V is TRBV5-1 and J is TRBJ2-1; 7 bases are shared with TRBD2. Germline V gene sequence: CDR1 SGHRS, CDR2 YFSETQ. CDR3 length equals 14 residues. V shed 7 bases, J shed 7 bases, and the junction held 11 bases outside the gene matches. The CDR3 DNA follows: TGCGCCAGCTCCCCCCAGACTAGCTCGAATGAGCAGTTCTTC. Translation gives CASSPQTSSNEQFF.

In DNA, the CDR3 is TGTGCCAGTAGTACTTATAGCGGGGGGTCGTTTACCGGGGAGCTGTTTTTT. Protein sequence: CASSTYSGGSFTGELFF. The chain employs TRBV19 and TRBJ2-2, with 10 bases fitting TRBD2. This CDR3 comprises 17 residues. The V segment lost 4 bases and the J segment 5 bases; nucleotides outside the gene matches: 10. CDR1 and CDR2 from the germline V gene are LNHDA and SQIVND (reference sequence).